Listed below are T cell receptor beta chains from one sample, sequenced in a study of T cell responses to AZD1222 COVID-19 vaccine. The method was immunoSEQ multiplex PCR; TCRdb's version includes in-frame clones alone and lacks a portion of them. The table has 95,000 to 110,000 clones, around 91% seen once. Sequenced here: peripheral blood, sampled on day 0 of AZD1222 vaccination. The receptors derive from an adult in good health. CDR3s include the opening cysteine and the closing phenylalanine or tryptophan. D genes are given only for firm matches. The size entry is marked missing in some rows and otherwise reads once, few, many or a size class.

length: 16; size: NA; J: TRBJ2-2; V: TRBV9; D: NA; DNA: TGTGCCAGCAGCGTCGGACCCCGCCCGCACACCGGGGAGCTGTTTTTT; CDR3: CASSVGPRPHTGELFF
length: 14; size: once; J: TRBJ2-7; V: TRBV6-5; D: NA; DNA: TGTGCCAGCAGACGTTACAGGGAGACAGACGAGCAGTACTTC; CDR3: CASRRYRETDEQYF
length: 13; size: NA; J: TRBJ2-7; V: TRBV29-1; D: NA; DNA: TGCAGCGTTGGCCGCCCCGGGGCCTACGAGCAGTACTTC; CDR3: CSVGRPGAYEQYF
length: 15; size: NA; J: TRBJ2-6; V: TRBV14; D: NA; DNA: TGTGCCAGCAGCCACCGGGGGCACGGGGCCAACGTCCTGACTTTC; CDR3: CASSHRGHGANVLTF
length: 15; size: NA; J: TRBJ1-6; V: TRBV5-1; D: TRBD1; DNA: TGCGCCAGCAGCTTGCAGGTACAGGGGGGGTCACCCCTCCACTTT; CDR3: CASSLQVQGGSPLHF
length: 14; size: few; J: TRBJ2-1; V: TRBV7-9; D: NA; DNA: TGTGCCAGCAGCTTAGTAATGGGGTACAATGAGCAGTTCTTC; CDR3: CASSLVMGYNEQFF
length: 14; size: NA; J: TRBJ2-3; V: TRBV9; D: TRBD2; DNA: TGTGCCAGCAGCCTTCGGACTAGTACAGATACGCAGTATTTT; CDR3: CASSLRTSTDTQYF
length: 18; size: NA; J: TRBJ2-3; V: TRBV21-1; D: NA; DNA: TGTGCCAGCAGCCCATCGATGAGAACAGGGAGGTGCACAGATACGCAGTATTTT; CDR3: CASSPSMRTGRCTDTQYF
length: 15; size: NA; J: TRBJ2-3; V: TRBV4-2; D: NA; DNA: TGTGCCAGCAGCCAAGCCCCCCGGTTCGTAGATACGCAGTATTTT; CDR3: CASSQAPRFVDTQYF
length: 16; size: NA; J: TRBJ1-3; V: TRBV2; D: NA; DNA: TGTGCCAGCAGTCTTGGACAGTTGTCGTCGGGAAACACCATATATTTT; CDR3: CASSLGQLSSGNTIYF
length: 15; size: NA; J: TRBJ2-7; V: TRBV3-1/TRBV3-2; D: TRBD1; DNA: TGTGCCAGCAGCCAAGCTACCAGGGGGAGTTACGAGCAGTACTTC; CDR3: CASSQATRGSYEQYF
length: 15; size: NA; J: TRBJ1-6; V: TRBV19; D: TRBD1; DNA: TGTGCCAGTAATAAGGTACGGGACAGGATCTCACCCCTCCACTTT; CDR3: CASNKVRDRISPLHF
length: 18; size: NA; J: TRBJ1-1; V: TRBV6-2/TRBV6-3; D: TRBD1; DNA: TGTGCCAGCAGTTACGAGGGGGGGACAGGGCGACTGAACACTGAAGCTTTCTTT; CDR3: CASSYEGGTGRLNTEAFF
length: 15; size: NA; J: TRBJ2-5; V: TRBV7-8; D: NA; DNA: TGTGCCAGCAGCCCCTCCACCGGCGGATTTGAGACCCAGTACTTC; CDR3: CASSPSTGGFETQYF
length: 11; size: NA; J: TRBJ2-2; V: TRBV29-1; D: TRBD1; DNA: TGCAGCATTTGGACAGGCGGGGAGCTGTTTTTT; CDR3: CSIWTGGELFF
length: 14; size: NA; J: TRBJ1-5; V: TRBV9; D: NA; DNA: TGTGCCAGCAGCGAGGGACAACCAAATCAGCCCCAGCATTTT; CDR3: CASSEGQPNQPQHF
length: 15; size: once; J: TRBJ2-1; V: TRBV10-3; D: TRBD2; DNA: TGTGCCATCAGTGGTGGCGGGGGGCCCTACAATGAGCAGTTCTTC; CDR3: CAISGGGGPYNEQFF
length: 15; size: NA; J: TRBJ2-5; V: TRBV6-5; D: TRBD1; DNA: TGTGCCAGCAGTTACGGGACAGGCGGCCAAGAGACCCAGTACTTC; CDR3: CASSYGTGGQETQYF
length: 14; size: NA; J: TRBJ1-2; V: TRBV6-5; D: TRBD1; DNA: TGTGCCAGCAGCTACCGGGACAGCCGTGGCGGCTACACCTTC; CDR3: CASSYRDSRGGYTF
length: 11; size: NA; J: TRBJ1-1; V: TRBV7-9; D: NA; DNA: TGTGCCAGCAGCTTCCCGACTGAAGCTTTCTTT; CDR3: CASSFPTEAFF
length: 16; size: NA; J: TRBJ2-3; V: TRBV6-1; D: TRBD2; DNA: TGTGCCAGCAGTGAAGCGTTGGCTAGCGGGGCAGATACGCAGTATTTT; CDR3: CASSEALASGADTQYF
length: 16; size: NA; J: TRBJ1-5; V: TRBV5-8; D: NA; DNA: TGTGCCAGCAGCCGCGGGGGGCTGGGAGACAATCAGCCCCAGCATTTT; CDR3: CASSRGGLGDNQPQHF
length: 17; size: NA; J: TRBJ1-2; V: TRBV30; D: TRBD1; DNA: TGTGCCTGGAGTGTACCCCCAAGACAGGGATTTCTCTATGGCTACACCTTC; CDR3: CAWSVPPRQGFLYGYTF
length: 15; size: NA; J: TRBJ1-2; V: TRBV11-2; D: NA; DNA: TGTGCCAGCAGCTTAGCGCCCATTTCGAGCTATGGCTACACCTTC; CDR3: CASSLAPISSYGYTF
length: 12; size: NA; J: TRBJ1-4; V: TRBV29-1; D: TRBD1; DNA: TGCAGCGTTAGGGGGCTTGGGGAAAAACTGTTTTTT; CDR3: CSVRGLGEKLFF
length: 15; size: NA; J: TRBJ2-7; V: TRBV27; D: TRBD1; DNA: TGTGCCAGCAGTCAGTACTCTCTTGGACAGGGAGAGCAGTACTTC; CDR3: CASSQYSLGQGEQYF
length: 13; size: few; J: TRBJ2-2; V: TRBV6-5; D: NA; DNA: TGTGCCAGCAGACGCGGGGTGGCCGGGGAGCTGTTTTTT; CDR3: CASRRGVAGELFF
length: 14; size: NA; J: TRBJ1-2; V: TRBV6-5; D: NA; DNA: TGTGCCAGCAGTAAATCGGGGGCTAACTATGGCTACACCTTC; CDR3: CASSKSGANYGYTF
length: 18; size: NA; J: TRBJ2-3; V: TRBV5-6; D: TRBD2; DNA: TGTGCCAGCAGCTCTTCCGATGGTAGCGGGGGGGCCAGAGATACGCAGTATTTT; CDR3: CASSSSDGSGGARDTQYF
length: 11; size: NA; J: TRBJ1-3; V: TRBV30; D: NA; DNA: TGTGCCTGGAGTGCTGGAAACACCATATATTTT; CDR3: CAWSAGNTIYF
length: 15; size: few; J: TRBJ2-3; V: TRBV4-3; D: NA; DNA: TGCGCCAGCAGCCAAGGGAGTGCCGGGGGCCATACGCAGTATTTT; CDR3: CASSQGSAGGHTQYF